This TCR beta chain originates from a study of naive and memory T cell subsets. Study outcomes and limitations: Far more TCRs reportedly came from tuberculin skin test site biopsies.

Noted treatment: skin biopsy from PPD injection site in Mantoux-positive individual. A UMI-containing oligonucleotide was joined by 3' ligation to the TCR cDNA template. Biopsied sites were PPD injections in people with a positive Mantoux test. The CDR3 is 13 residues long. The germline V and J ends were trimmed by 3 bases and 6 bases, with 14 bases remaining between them. The germline V gene encodes CDR1 DFQATT and CDR2 SNEGSKA (reference sequence). Ligated cDNA underwent four rounds of PCR with nested alpha and beta constant region primers and SP2. Blood and skin TCR RNA was reverse transcribed with alpha and beta constant primers. MiXCR, applied by TCRdb to the UMI-ligation and nested PCR reads, yields one record per CDR3 protein. The table records fewer than 35,000 distinct CDR3 sequences, about 7.4% of them present only once. This clonotype was picked up many times. Antigen: not known.

The source was skin, collected from a tuberculin skin test site. The genes are TRBV20-1 and TRBJ1-1, with a tentative D call TRBD1 (5 bases). The TCR was taken from an adult in good health. Written as DNA, the CDR3 is TGCAGTGCTAGTACCCCAGGGAGGGCTGAAGCTTTCTTT. Encoded protein: CSASTPGRAEAFF.